Listed here are 5 T cell receptor beta chains from one sample, sequenced in a study of human T cells and chemical hapten exposure. Specified time point: patch test 2, 6 weeks after DPC sensitization. Treatment of the sample: therapeutic diphenylcyclopropenone sensitization with weekly scalp DPC. TCRdb redid the calling of the RACE reads with MiXCR, one entry per CDR3 protein. The profile shows a few hundred thousand distinct CDR3 sequences, about 6.9% of them singletons. The sequenced sample was whole blood, obtained in connection with sensitization to the hapten diphenylcyclopropenone (DPC). The origin of the receptors is a woman aged 18-29 years with alopecia areata. Some clones in this sample may be carry-over from other donors' samples.

This clonotype has ten or more counts. The rearrangement joins TRBV7-9 to TRBJ1-1; 8 nucleotides line up with TRBD1. CDR1 and CDR2 from the germline V gene are SEHNR and FQNEAQ (reference sequence). CDR3 size: 15 residues. Unmatched junction bases numbered 8, after V lost 3 bases and J lost 5 bases. The CDR3 protein is CASSFRQGFGTEAFF. CDR3 DNA: TGTGCCAGCAGCTTCCGACAGGGGTTTGGGACTGAAGCTTTCTTT.

The sample holds a few counts of this clonotype. CDR3 residues: CASSQGGGLANTGELFF. The DNA of the CDR3 is TGTGCCAGCAGCCAAGGGGGGGGACTCGCGAACACCGGGGAGCTGTTTTTT. The rearrangement uses TRBV4-2 and TRBJ2-2, with 7 bases lining up with TRBD2. The length of the CDR3 is 17 residues. Germline loops: CDR1 LGHNA, CDR2 YNFKEQ. Losses at the gene ends were 1 base for V and 0 bases for J; bases not matched to a gene: 5.

V is TRBV18 and J is TRBJ2-5; unclear D gene. The CDR3 spans 15 residues. Trimming removed 4 bases at V and 2 bases at J, with 14 bases between. Germline CDR1 is KGHSH and CDR2 is LQKENI. The CDR3: CASSRSVRDQETQYF. The CDR3 coding sequence is TGTGCCAGCTCACGGAGTGTAAGGGATCAAGAGACCCAGTACTTC.

Many counts were recorded for this clonotype. The chain couples TRBV7-8 to TRBJ1-5, with 7 bases identical to TRBD1. The germline V gene encodes CDR1 SGHVS and CDR2 FQNEAQ. CDR3 length equals 14 residues. Losses at the gene ends were 4 bases for V and 11 bases for J; bases not matched to a gene: 11. The CDR3, as DNA: TGTGCCAGCAGCTCCCGACAGGGCGAATTGGCCCAGCATTTT. Its translation is CASSSRQGELAQHF.

This clonotype was counted ten times or more. The rearrangement links TRBV10-3 to TRBJ2-3; 9 bases map to TRBD2. The junction had 3 bases not matched to a gene; V was cut back by 0 bases and J by 2 bases. CDR3 size: 16 residues. Germline CDR1 is ENHRY and CDR2 is SYGVKD. Here the CDR3 reads CAISESPSGVTDTQYF. In nucleotides, the CDR3 is TGTGCCATCAGTGAGTCTCCTAGCGGGGTCACAGATACGCAGTATTTT.